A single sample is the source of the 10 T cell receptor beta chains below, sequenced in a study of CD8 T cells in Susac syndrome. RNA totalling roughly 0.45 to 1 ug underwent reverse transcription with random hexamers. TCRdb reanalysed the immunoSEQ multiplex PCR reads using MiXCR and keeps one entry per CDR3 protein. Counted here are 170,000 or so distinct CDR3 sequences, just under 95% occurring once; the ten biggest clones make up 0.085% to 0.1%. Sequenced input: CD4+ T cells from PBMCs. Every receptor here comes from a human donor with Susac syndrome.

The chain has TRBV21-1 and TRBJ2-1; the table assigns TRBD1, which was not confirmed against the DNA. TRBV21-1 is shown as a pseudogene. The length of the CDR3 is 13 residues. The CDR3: CASSTGQNFGQFF. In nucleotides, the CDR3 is TGTGCCAGCAGCACGGGACAGAACTTCGGGCAGTTCTTC.

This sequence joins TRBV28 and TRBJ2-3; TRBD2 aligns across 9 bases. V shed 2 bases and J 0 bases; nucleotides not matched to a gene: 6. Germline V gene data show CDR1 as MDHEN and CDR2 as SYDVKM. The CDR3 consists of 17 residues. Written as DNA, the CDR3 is TGTGCCAGCAGTTTACCCCTGGCGGGAGGGAGCACAGATACGCAGTATTTT. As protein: CASSLPLAGGSTDTQYF.

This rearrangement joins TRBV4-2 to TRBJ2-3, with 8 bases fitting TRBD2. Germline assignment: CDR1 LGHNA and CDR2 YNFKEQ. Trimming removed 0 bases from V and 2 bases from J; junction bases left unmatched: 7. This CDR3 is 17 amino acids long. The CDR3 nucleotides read TGTGCCAGCAGCCAAGATCAGAGCGGGGGATACACAGATACGCAGTATTTT. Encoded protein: CASSQDQSGGYTDTQYF.

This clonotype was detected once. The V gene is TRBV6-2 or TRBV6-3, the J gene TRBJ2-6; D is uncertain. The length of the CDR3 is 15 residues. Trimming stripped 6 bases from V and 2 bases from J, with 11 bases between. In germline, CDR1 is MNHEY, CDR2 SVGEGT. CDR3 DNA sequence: TGTGCCAGCAGCCATTACACTACTGGGGCCAACGTCCTGACTTTC. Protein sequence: CASSHYTTGANVLTF.

In DNA, the CDR3 is TGCAGCGTTGAAGGTTTAGGGGCGGTCGGAGGTACTGAAGCTTTCTTT. Its protein product is CSVEGLGAVGGTEAFF. This chain uses TRBV29-1 with TRBJ1-1; D is possibly TRBD1 (5 bases). The CDR3 has 16 residues. The germline V gene encodes CDR1 SQVTM and CDR2 ANQGSEA. Trimming removed 1 base from V and 5 bases from J, with 20 bases in between.

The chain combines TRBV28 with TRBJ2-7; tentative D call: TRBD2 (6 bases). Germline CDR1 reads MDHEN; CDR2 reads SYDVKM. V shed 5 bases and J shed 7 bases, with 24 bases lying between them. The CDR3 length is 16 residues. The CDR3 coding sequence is TGTGCCAGCAGTCATTACTCCAGGAGGAGGGGAAGGGAGCAGTACTTC. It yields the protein CASSHYSRRRGREQYF. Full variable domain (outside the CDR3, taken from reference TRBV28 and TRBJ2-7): DVKVTQSSRYLVKRTGEKVFLECVQDMDHENMFWYRQDPGLGLRLIYFSYDVKMKEKGDIPEGYSVSREKKERFSLILESASTNQTSMYLCASSHYSRRRGREQYFGPGTRLTVT.

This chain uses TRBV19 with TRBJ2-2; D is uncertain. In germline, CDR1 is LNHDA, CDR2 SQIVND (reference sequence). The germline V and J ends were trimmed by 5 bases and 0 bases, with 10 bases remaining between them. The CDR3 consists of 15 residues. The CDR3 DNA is TGTGCCAGTAGTCTATCAAACGCGAACACCGGGGAGCTGTTTTTT. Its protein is CASSLSNANTGELFF.

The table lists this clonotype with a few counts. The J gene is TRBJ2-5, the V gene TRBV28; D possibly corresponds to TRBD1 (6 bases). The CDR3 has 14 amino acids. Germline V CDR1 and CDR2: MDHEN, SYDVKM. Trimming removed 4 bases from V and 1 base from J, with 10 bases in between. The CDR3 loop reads CASSSPDSQETQYF. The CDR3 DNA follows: TGTGCCAGCAGTTCTCCGGACAGCCAAGAGACCCAGTACTTC.

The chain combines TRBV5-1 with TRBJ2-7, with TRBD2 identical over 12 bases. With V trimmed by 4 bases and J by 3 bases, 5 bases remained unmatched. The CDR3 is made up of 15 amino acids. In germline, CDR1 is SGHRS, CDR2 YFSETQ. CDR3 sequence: CASSGTSGRIYEQYF. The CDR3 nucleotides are TGCGCCAGCAGCGGAACTAGCGGGAGGATCTACGAGCAGTACTTC.

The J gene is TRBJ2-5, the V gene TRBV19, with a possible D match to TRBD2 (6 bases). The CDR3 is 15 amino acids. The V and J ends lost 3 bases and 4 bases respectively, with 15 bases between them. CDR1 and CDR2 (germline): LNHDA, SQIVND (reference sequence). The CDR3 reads CASSIGAAGRETQYF. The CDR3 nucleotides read TGTGCCAGTAGTATTGGGGCGGCGGGGAGAGAGACCCAGTACTTC.